The 11 T cell receptor beta chains given below trace back to one sample, sequenced in a study of regulatory T cells in long-lasting Graves disease. Arm-PCR with iRepertoire HTBI primers amplified the CDR3 regions for these TCR beta libraries. TCRdb re-called the multiplex PCR reads through MiXCR, storing one row per CDR3 protein. The table lists roughly 420,000 distinct CDR3 sequences, roughly a sixth of them singletons. Regarding time point: newly diagnosed GD, antithyroid drugs for less than 3 months. Following extraction of RNA from PBMCs, that RNA was used to make the TCR library. Here the sequenced sample was peripheral blood mononuclear cells (PBMCs), taken at new diagnosis, from a patient treated with antithyroid drugs. The receptors stem from a female donor with Graves disease.

Ten or more counts support this clonotype. The rearrangement joins TRBV7-6 to TRBJ1-2; TRBD1 is a possible D gene (6 bases). The germline V gene encodes CDR1 SGHVS and CDR2 FNYEAQ. Trimming stripped 5 bases from V and 0 bases from J, with 10 bases between. This CDR3 spans 14 amino acids. The CDR3 is CASSQGPTNYGYTF. DNA of the CDR3: TGTGCCAGCAGCCAGGGGCCAACTAACTATGGCTACACCTTC. Combining the CDR3 with reference TRBV7-6 and TRBJ1-2 gives the whole variable domain GAGVSQSPRYKVTKRGQDVALRCDPISGHVSLYWYRQALGQGPEFLTYFNYEAQQDKSGLPNDRFSAERPEGSISTLTIQRTEQRDSAMYRCASSQGPTNYGYTFGSGTRLTVV.

As regards this clonotype: With a far larger clone one base away, a read error is the likely cause. The genes are TRBV6-9 and TRBJ1-4; perhaps TRBD1 as D (5 bases). The V gene's germline CDR1 is MNHGY and CDR2 SVAAGI. The CDR3 runs to 15 residues. The CDR3 DNA sequence: TGTGCCAGCAGTTATAGTCCAGGGCTTAATGAAAAACTGCTTTTT. This encodes CASSYSPGLNEKLLF.

There are many counts of this clonotype. This chain uses TRBV6-1 with TRBJ1-3; 7 positions agree with TRBD1. The trim removed 6 bases at V and 0 bases at J, leaving 8 bases unmatched. Germline V gene lookup returns CDR1 MNHNS and CDR2 SASEGT. This CDR3 comprises 16 residues. The CDR3 coding sequence is TGTGCCAGCAGCAAACAGGGGCTAGCCTCTGGAAACACCATATATTTT. This gives the protein CASSKQGLASGNTIYF.

This clonotype has ten or more counts. The chain joins TRBV28 to TRBJ2-3; tentatively, D is TRBD1 (5 bases). The germline V gene encodes CDR1 MDHEN and CDR2 SYDVKM. V gave up 1 base and J gave up 5 bases, with 10 bases separating them. The CDR3 length is 14 residues. The CDR3, as DNA: TGTGCCAGCAGTTTATCAGGGTTCAGAGATACGCAGTATTTT. Protein: CASSLSGFRDTQYF.

This clonotype has more than one count but fewer than ten. The chain employs TRBV16 and TRBJ1-5; 9 bases are a match to TRBD1. CDR1 is KGHSY and CDR2 is FQNENV in the germline V gene. The CDR3 extends over 16 amino acids. V lost 2 bases, J lost 4 bases, and 6 bases stayed unmatched. The DNA of the CDR3 is TGTGCCAGCAGCCAAGCGGGACAGGGCCGAAATCAGCCCCAGCATTTT. This codes for CASSQAGQGRNQPQHF.

This clonotype came up many times. The chain uses TRBV20-1 and TRBJ1-1; possibly TRBD1 for D (6 bases). CDR3 length: 15 amino acids. Germline loops: CDR1 DFQATT, CDR2 SNEGSKA (reference sequence). Trimming took off 1 base at V and 1 base at J, with 13 bases between the two ends. As DNA, the CDR3 is TGCAGTGCTAGAGTCAGGGGCGCCCCGAACACTGAAGCTTTCTTT. This encodes CSARVRGAPNTEAFF.

This clonotype was detected a few times. V and J are TRBV28 and TRBJ1-2, with D maybe TRBD1 (5 bases). CDR3 length equals 13 residues. V lost 5 bases, J lost 7 bases, and 14 bases lay in between. Per germline, CDR1 MDHEN and CDR2 SYDVKM. The CDR3 nucleotides read TGTGCCAGCAGTAGCCATGGGGGATCTGGCTACACCTTC. Translating gives CASSSHGGSGYTF.

This rearrangement joins TRBV4-1 to TRBJ1-4, with 9 bases lining up with TRBD1. The CDR3 spans 21 residues. V shed 4 bases, J shed 0 bases, and the junction held 18 bases outside the gene matches. Germline loops: CDR1 MGHRA, CDR2 YSYEKL. Here the CDR3 DNA reads TGCGCCAGCAGCCCCTATCCGATTCCGGGACAGGGCCGGGCAACTAATGAAAAACTGTTTTTT. Its translation: CASSPYPIPGQGRATNEKLFF.

This clonotype was counted a few times. The chain couples TRBV7-9 to TRBJ1-2, with a possible D match to TRBD1 (6 bases). The germline CDR1 and CDR2 sequences are SEHNR and FQNEAQ (reference sequence). The CDR3 is 20 amino acids. Deletions cut 0 bases from V and 7 bases from J, with 30 bases between. In DNA, the CDR3 is TGTGCCAGCAGCTTAGCGATCCGCAGGGGTCTTGTGTTCAGTTCGGTTGGCTACACCTTC. It specifies CASSLAIRRGLVFSSVGYTF.

This clonotype was observed at least ten times. The chain is built from TRBV5-1 and TRBJ2-7; 8 nucleotides match TRBD2. CDR3 length: 17 residues. The V gene's germline CDR1 is SGHRS and CDR2 YFSETQ. With 5 bases clipped from V and 4 bases from J, the junction kept 17 bases outside the gene matches. The DNA for the CDR3 is TGCGCCAGCAGAGGGGGTCCAGGAGCGGGAGATCCGTACGAGCAGTACTTC. Amino acids: CASRGGPGAGDPYEQYF.

The chain has TRBV4-1 and TRBJ2-3; no firm D call. The CDR3 is 13 amino acids. Germline V lookup: CDR1 MGHRA, CDR2 YSYEKL. V gave up 3 bases and J gave up 2 bases, with 6 bases separating them. The CDR3 DNA is TGCGCCAGCAGCCACGTCGACACAGATACGCAGTATTTT. It codes for CASSHVDTDTQYF.